Listed here are 11 T cell receptor beta chains from one sample, sequenced in a study of cytomegalovirus exposure and HLA in healthy donors. The PCR used 60 Vbeta and 13 Jbeta primers. The protocol was immunoSEQ multiplex PCR, while the TCRdb copy is restricted to in-frame clones and leaves out a portion. The top ten clones hold approximately 4.3% of a sample with 80,000 to 130,000 clones, about 70% of them seen once. The sequencing input was PBMCs. The receptors were sampled from a woman aged 18 to 35 in good health and CMV-seropositive.

The chain combines TRBV5-4 with TRBJ1-1; D gene uncertain. The CDR3 spans 19 residues. Trimming took off 4 bases at V and 3 bases at J, with 28 bases between the two ends. Germline V lookup: CDR1 SGHNT, CDR2 YYREEE (reference sequence). The chain's CDR3 is CASSPRPEGYSGLHTEAFF. The CDR3, as DNA: TGTGCCAGCAGCCCACGCCCGGAAGGGTATAGCGGATTACACACTGAAGCTTTCTTT.

The chain has TRBV21-1 and TRBJ2-3; no check of the table's D call, TRBD2, against the DNA was made. TRBV21-1 counts as a pseudogene. The CDR3 sequence is 14 residues long. CDR3 DNA sequence: TGTGCCAGCACGTGTGGGAGACACACAGATACGCAGTATTTT. Translation: CASTCGRHTDTQYF.

The chain links TRBV29-1 to TRBJ2-2; D is unclear. CDR1 SQVTM and CDR2 ANQGSEA come from the germline V gene. The CDR3 has 14 residues. V was cut by 4 bases and J by 0 bases, with 9 bases left in between. The CDR3 spells CSVGPVTNTGELFF. The DNA for the CDR3 is TGCAGCGTTGGGCCCGTTACGAACACCGGGGAGCTGTTTTTT.

The sample holds one count of this clone. V gene TRBV27 combines with J gene TRBJ1-2; weak D call: TRBD1 (5 bases). Looked up from germline, CDR1 is MNHEY and CDR2 is SMNVEV (reference sequence). The CDR3 consists of 14 residues. V was pared by 1 base and J by 2 bases, with 8 bases between. Written as DNA, the CDR3 is TGTGCCAGCAGTTTATTCGCAGGGAACTATGGCTACACCTTC. The encoded protein is CASSLFAGNYGYTF.

The rearrangement joins TRBV9 to TRBJ1-1, with D possibly being TRBD1 (6 bases). The germline V gene encodes CDR1 SGDLS and CDR2 YYNGEE. This CDR3 contains 16 residues. The germline V and J ends were trimmed by 4 bases and 3 bases, with 19 bases remaining between them. CDR3 sequence reads: CASSRGHTGIDTEAFF. CDR3 coding DNA: TGTGCCAGCAGCAGGGGCCACACAGGGATCGACACTGAAGCTTTCTTT.

The gene calls are TRBV5-5 and TRBJ2-5, with D possibly matching TRBD1 (5 bases). V lost 3 bases, J lost 2 bases, and 14 bases lay in between. The CDR3 sequence is 15 residues long. Germline values: CDR1 SGHKS, CDR2 YYEKEE (reference sequence). CDR3 DNA: TGTGCCAGCAGCTCTTGGGTAGGACAACAAGAGACCCAGTACTTC. Its translation: CASSSWVGQQETQYF.

This clone was seen a few times. This chain uses TRBV6-4 with TRBJ2-7; weak D call: TRBD2 (6 bases). CDR1 is MRHNA and CDR2 is SNTAGT in the germline V gene. Trimming removed 10 bases at V and 5 bases at J, with 21 bases between. The CDR3 runs 14 residues. The CDR3 loop is CAKGWELALHEQYF. The CDR3 DNA reads as TGTGCCAAAGGGTGGGAACTAGCTCTCCACGAGCAGTACTTC.

This clone was picked up one time. The V gene is TRBV27, the J gene TRBJ2-3; tentatively, D is TRBD1 (6 bases). The CDR3 is 15 amino acids. V was pared by 5 bases and J by 4 bases, with 16 bases between. CDR1 is MNHEY, CDR2 SMNVEV, per germline (reference sequence). The CDR3 region is CASSPGQGRADTQYF. In DNA, the CDR3 is TGTGCCAGCAGTCCGGGGCAGGGGCGCGCAGATACGCAGTATTTT.

This clone was observed a handful of times. The chain links TRBV18 to TRBJ1-1; a possible D gene is TRBD1 (5 bases). The germline CDR1 and CDR2 sequences are KGHSH and LQKENI. This CDR3 is 19 amino acids long. V lost 4 bases and J lost 2, with 26 bases in between. CDR3 sequence: CASSLAVLQDGSQNTEAFF. As DNA, the CDR3 is TGTGCCAGCTCACTCGCCGTCTTACAGGACGGGAGCCAAAACACTGAAGCTTTCTTT.

This chain links TRBV5-6 with TRBJ1-1; a possible D gene is TRBD1 (5 bases). Germline CDR1 SGHDT, CDR2 YYEEEE. The V end was cut by 0 bases, the J end by 0 bases, with 9 bases between. There are 15 residues in the CDR3. Here the CDR3 DNA reads TGTGCCAGCAGCTTGGTAGGGGCGGTGAACACTGAAGCTTTCTTT. Its protein product is CASSLVGAVNTEAFF.

The genes are TRBV10-3 and TRBJ1-1, with 9 bases identical to TRBD1. CDR3 size: 12 residues. Germline trimming cut 6 bases from V and 11 bases from J; bases unmatched to any gene: 7. The germline CDR1 and CDR2 sequences are ENHRY and SYGVKD. The CDR3, as DNA: TGTGCCATCAGACTCGGGACAGGGCATGCTTTCTTT. Amino acid sequence: CAIRLGTGHAFF.